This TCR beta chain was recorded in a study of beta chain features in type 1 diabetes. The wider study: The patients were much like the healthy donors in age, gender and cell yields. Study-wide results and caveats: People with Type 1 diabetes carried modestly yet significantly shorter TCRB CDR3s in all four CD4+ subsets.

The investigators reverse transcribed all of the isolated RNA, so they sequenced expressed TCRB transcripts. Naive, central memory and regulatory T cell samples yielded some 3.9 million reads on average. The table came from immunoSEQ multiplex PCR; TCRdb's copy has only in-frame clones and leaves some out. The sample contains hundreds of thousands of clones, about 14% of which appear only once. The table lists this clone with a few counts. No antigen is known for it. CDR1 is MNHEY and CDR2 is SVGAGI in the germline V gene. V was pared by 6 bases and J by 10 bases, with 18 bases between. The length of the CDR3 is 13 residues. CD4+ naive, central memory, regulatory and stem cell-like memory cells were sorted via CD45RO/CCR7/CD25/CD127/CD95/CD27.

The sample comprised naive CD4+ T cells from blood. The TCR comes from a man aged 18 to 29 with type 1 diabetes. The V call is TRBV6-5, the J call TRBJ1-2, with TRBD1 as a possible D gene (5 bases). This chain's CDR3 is CASSRAWDENYTF. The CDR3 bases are TGTGCCAGCAGCCGGGCATGGGACGAAAACTACACCTTC.